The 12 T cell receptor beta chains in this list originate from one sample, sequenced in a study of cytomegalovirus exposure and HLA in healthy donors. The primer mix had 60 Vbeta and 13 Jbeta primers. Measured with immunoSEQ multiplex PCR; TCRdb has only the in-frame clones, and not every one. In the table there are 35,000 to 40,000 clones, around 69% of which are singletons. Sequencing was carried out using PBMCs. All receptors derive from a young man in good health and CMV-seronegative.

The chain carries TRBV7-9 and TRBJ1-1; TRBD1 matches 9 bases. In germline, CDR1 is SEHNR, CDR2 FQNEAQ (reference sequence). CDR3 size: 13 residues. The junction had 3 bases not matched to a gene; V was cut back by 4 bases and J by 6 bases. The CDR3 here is CASSSTGGPEAFF. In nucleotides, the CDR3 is TGTGCCAGCAGCTCGACAGGGGGACCTGAAGCTTTCTTT.

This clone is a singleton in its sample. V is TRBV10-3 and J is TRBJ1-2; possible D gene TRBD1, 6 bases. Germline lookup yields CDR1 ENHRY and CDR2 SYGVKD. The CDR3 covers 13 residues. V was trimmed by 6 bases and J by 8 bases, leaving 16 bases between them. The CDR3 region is CAISRDNSGGYTF. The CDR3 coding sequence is TGTGCCATCAGCCGGGACAACTCGGGCGGCTACACCTTC.

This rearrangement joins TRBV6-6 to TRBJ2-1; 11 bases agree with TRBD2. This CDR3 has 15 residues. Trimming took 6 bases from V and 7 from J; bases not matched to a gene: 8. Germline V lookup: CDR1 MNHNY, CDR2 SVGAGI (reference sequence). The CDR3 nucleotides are TGTGCCAGCAGACAAACTAGCGGGAGTGGGAATGAGCAGTTCTTC. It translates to CASRQTSGSGNEQFF.

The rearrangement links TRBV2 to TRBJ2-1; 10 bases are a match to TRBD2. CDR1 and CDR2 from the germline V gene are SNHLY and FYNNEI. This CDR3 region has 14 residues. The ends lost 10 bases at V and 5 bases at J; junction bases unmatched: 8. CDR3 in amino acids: CAIQALAGDNEQFF. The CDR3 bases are TGTGCCATTCAGGCGCTAGCGGGAGACAATGAGCAGTTCTTC.

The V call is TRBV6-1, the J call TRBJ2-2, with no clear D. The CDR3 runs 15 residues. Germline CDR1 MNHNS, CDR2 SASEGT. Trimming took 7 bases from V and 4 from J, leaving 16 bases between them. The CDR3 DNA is TGTGCCAGCACTATCCAGGCTTCTGGCACCGGGGAGCTGTTTTTT. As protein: CASTIQASGTGELFF.

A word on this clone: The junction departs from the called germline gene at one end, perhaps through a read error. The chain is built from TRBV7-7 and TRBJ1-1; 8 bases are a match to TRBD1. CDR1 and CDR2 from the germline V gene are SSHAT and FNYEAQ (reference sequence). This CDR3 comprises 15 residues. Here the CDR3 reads CASSPPDRVNTEAFF. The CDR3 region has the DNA TGTGCTAGCAGCCCCCCGGACAGGGTGAACACTGAAGCTTTCTTT.

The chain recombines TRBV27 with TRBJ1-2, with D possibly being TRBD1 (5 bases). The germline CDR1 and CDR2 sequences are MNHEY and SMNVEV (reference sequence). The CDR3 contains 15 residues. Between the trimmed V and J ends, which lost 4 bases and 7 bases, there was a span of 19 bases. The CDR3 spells CASSSLFSDISGYTF. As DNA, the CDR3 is TGTGCCAGCAGTTCCCTATTCTCGGACATATCTGGCTACACCTTC.

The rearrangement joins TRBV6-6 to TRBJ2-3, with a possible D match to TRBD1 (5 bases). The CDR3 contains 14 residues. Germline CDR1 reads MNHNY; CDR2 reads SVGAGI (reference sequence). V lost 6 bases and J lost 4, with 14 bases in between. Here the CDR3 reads CASSSDQGADTQYF. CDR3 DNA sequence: TGTGCCAGCAGCTCCGACCAAGGGGCAGATACGCAGTATTTT.

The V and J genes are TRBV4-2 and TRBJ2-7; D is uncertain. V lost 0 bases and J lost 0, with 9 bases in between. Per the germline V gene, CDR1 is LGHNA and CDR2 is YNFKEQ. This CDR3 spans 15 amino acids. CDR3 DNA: TGTGCCAGCAGCCAAGAATGGGCCAACTCCTACGAGCAGTACTTC. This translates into CASSQEWANSYEQYF.

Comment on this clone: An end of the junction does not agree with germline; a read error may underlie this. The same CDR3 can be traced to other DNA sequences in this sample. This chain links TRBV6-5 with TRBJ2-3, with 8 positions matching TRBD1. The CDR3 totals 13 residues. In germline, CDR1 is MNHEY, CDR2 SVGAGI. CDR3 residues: CASRLTGADTQYF. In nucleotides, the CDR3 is TGTGCTAGCAGGCTGACAGGGGCGGATACGCAGTATTTT.

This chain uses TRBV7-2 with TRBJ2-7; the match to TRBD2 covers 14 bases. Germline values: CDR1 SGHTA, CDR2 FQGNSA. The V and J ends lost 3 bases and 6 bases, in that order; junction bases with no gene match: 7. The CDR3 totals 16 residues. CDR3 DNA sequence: TGTGCCAGCAGCTTCCAGGGACTAGCGGGAGAGGCCGAGCAGTACTTC. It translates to CASSFQGLAGEAEQYF.

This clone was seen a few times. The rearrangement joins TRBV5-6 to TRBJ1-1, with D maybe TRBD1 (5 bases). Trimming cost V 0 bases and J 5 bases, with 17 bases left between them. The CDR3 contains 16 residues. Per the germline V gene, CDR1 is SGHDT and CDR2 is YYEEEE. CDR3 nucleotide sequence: TGTGCCAGCAGCTTGGACGGGAGAGGGGAAGGGACTGAAGCTTTCTTT. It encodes CASSLDGRGEGTEAFF.